Presented here are 19 T cell receptor beta chains from one specimen sequenced in a study of breast tumors, draining lymph nodes, adjacent tissues. The lymph nodes were axillary draining lymph nodes from breast cancer patients. MiXCR, applied by TCRdb to the multiplex PCR reads, yields one record per CDR3 protein. The sample holds around 130,000 distinct CDR3 sequences, less than 25% seen once. The sequencing input was axillary lymph node tissue. These TCRs come from a female donor with breast cancer. Some clones in this sample may be carry-over from other donors' samples.

This clonotype was seen ten or more times. J is TRBJ2-7 and V is TRBV6-1, with 9 bases lining up with TRBD1. The CDR3 length is 13 residues. V shed 8 bases, J shed 3 bases, and the junction held 5 bases outside the gene matches. CDR1 is MNHNS, CDR2 SASEGT, per germline. The CDR3 loop is CASDRGQGYEQYF. The DNA for the CDR3 is TGTGCCAGCGACCGGGGACAGGGCTACGAGCAGTACTTC.

The rearrangement links TRBV5-5 to TRBJ2-6, with TRBD1 matching over 8 bases. The ends lost 3 bases at V and 1 base at J; junction bases unmatched: 18. Per the germline V gene, CDR1 is SGHKS and CDR2 is YYEKEE (reference sequence). This CDR3 has 21 residues. The chain's CDR3 is CASSSTLGQGRDRSGANVLTF. The CDR3 nucleotides are TGTGCCAGCAGCTCGACTCTAGGACAGGGCCGCGATCGGTCTGGGGCCAACGTCCTGACTTTC.

Ten or more counts support this clonotype. The gene calls are TRBV2 and TRBJ2-7, with D perhaps matching TRBD1 or TRBD2 (5 bases each). The CDR3 length is 14 residues. V gave up 7 bases and J gave up 3 bases, with 16 bases separating them. Germline V gene lookup returns CDR1 SNHLY and CDR2 FYNNEI. DNA for the CDR3: TGTGCCAGCACCCCGGGACCGTTGTTCTACGAGCAGTACTTC. Protein sequence: CASTPGPLFYEQYF.

Ten or more counts support this clonotype. As DNA, the CDR3 is TGTGCCAGCAGCACGACTAGCGGCAACACCGGGGAGCTGTTTTTT. This sequence encodes CASSTTSGNTGELFF. J is TRBJ2-2 and V is TRBV6-5; 9 bases are a match to TRBD2. V was pared by 6 bases and J by 2 bases, with 4 bases of the junction left unmatched. Germline CDR1 and CDR2: MNHEY and SVGAGI. CDR3 length: 15 amino acids.

With regard to this clonotype: One base away lies a much larger clone, so this may be a sequencing read error. This chain connects TRBV6-5 to TRBJ1-3; D gene uncertain. This CDR3 region has 12 residues. Germline loops: CDR1 MNHEY, CDR2 SVGAGI. The CDR3 region has the DNA TGTGCCAGCAGGGCCTCTGGAGACACCATATATTTT. Amino acid sequence: CASRASGDTIYF.

This clonotype was seen repeatedly, ten times or more. V gene TRBV11-2 combines with J gene TRBJ2-3, with TRBD1 as a possible D gene (5 bases). The CDR3 loop spans 14 amino acids. With 5 bases removed from V and 4 bases from J, the gap between germline ends came to 13 bases. Germline V gene lookup returns CDR1 SGHAT and CDR2 FQNNGV. CDR3 sequence reads: CASSRPGIADTQYF. The CDR3 DNA reads TGTGCCAGCAGCCGGCCAGGGATCGCAGATACGCAGTATTTT.

This clonotype was observed at least ten times. V is TRBV5-1 and J is TRBJ2-7; 10 bases are shared with TRBD2. The CDR3 length is 13 residues. CDR1 and CDR2 from the germline V gene are SGHRS and YFSETQ. Trimming took 5 bases from V and 1 from J; bases not matched to a gene: 0. The CDR3 protein is CASRGLASYEQYF. The CDR3 region has the DNA TGCGCCAGCAGGGGACTAGCGTCCTACGAGCAGTACTTC.

J is TRBJ1-1 and V is TRBV29-1, with D possibly being TRBD1 (5 bases). CDR1 is SQVTM and CDR2 is ANQGSEA in the germline V gene. V was clipped by 5 bases and J by 6 bases, with 7 bases between them. There are 10 residues in the CDR3. This CDR3 reads CSVRGAEAFF. The DNA of the CDR3 is TGCAGCGTTCGGGGGGCTGAAGCTTTCTTT.

This clonotype has ten or more counts. V usage is TRBV7-6 and J usage is TRBJ2-7; TRBD1 aligns across 8 bases. The germline gives CDR1 SGHVS, CDR2 FNYEAQ. The CDR3 contains 16 residues. With 1 base clipped from V and 6 bases from J, the junction kept 11 bases outside the gene matches. The CDR3 sequence is CASSLVFGQGMSEQYF. As DNA, the CDR3 is TGTGCCAGCAGCTTAGTTTTCGGACAGGGCATGTCCGAGCAGTACTTC.

With respect to this clonotype: A much larger clone sits a single nucleotide away, making a read error possible. This is likely a read error, given that the CDR3 carries no conserved phenylalanine or tryptophan at its end. The gene calls are TRBV18 and TRBJ2-3; a weak D match, TRBD1 (5 bases). Germline V gives CDR1 KGHSH, CDR2 LQKENI. V shed 6 bases and J shed 0 bases, with 10 bases lying between them. The CDR3 has 14 amino acids. The CDR3 region is CASSAQGSTDTQYS. As DNA, the CDR3 is TGTGCCAGCTCGGCTCAGGGAAGCACAGATACGCAGTATTCT.

This clonotype occurred many times. The chain is built from TRBV19 and TRBJ2-7; 11 positions match TRBD2. CDR1 is LNHDA, CDR2 SQIVND, per germline (reference sequence). The CDR3 sequence is 15 residues long. Unmatched junction bases numbered 12, after V lost 10 bases and J lost 4 bases. The CDR3 spells CATRNPTSGTYEQYF. CDR3 in DNA: TGTGCCACCCGTAATCCGACTAGCGGGACGTACGAGCAGTACTTC.

With respect to this clonotype: Given a much more abundant clone one base away, this may be a read error. A read error is likely, as this CDR3 ends without the conserved phenylalanine or tryptophan. The V call is TRBV14, the J call TRBJ2-6; tentative D call: TRBD1 (6 bases). The germline CDR1 and CDR2 sequences are SGHDN and FVKESK. V lost 3 bases to trimming and J lost 7 bases, with 10 bases between them. There are 14 residues in the CDR3. CDR3 protein: CASSHIRGANVLTS. The CDR3, as DNA: TGTGCCAGCAGCCATATCAGGGGTGCCAACGTCCTGACTTCC.

This clonotype has just a few counts. The chain recombines TRBV3-1 with TRBJ1-3; no reliable D call. The CDR3 runs to 15 residues. Trimming pared 5 bases from V and 0 bases from J, leaving 11 bases between. CDR1 is LGHDT and CDR2 is YNNKEL in the germline V gene (reference sequence). As DNA, the CDR3 is TGTGCCAGCAGCTCTCTGTGGGACTCTGGAAACACCATATATTTT. This gives the protein CASSSLWDSGNTIYF. The full variable domain, its missing parts supplied by reference TRBV3-1 and TRBJ1-3, is DTAVSQTPKYLVTQMGNDKSIKCEQNLGHDTMYWYKQDSKKFLKIMFSYNNKELIINETVPNRFSPKSPDKAHLNLHINSLELGDSAVYFCASSSLWDSGNTIYFGEGSWLTVV.

This clonotype was detected ten times or more. This chain links TRBV10-3 with TRBJ2-7; D unresolved. Trimming shortened V by 10 bases and J by 0 bases, and 10 bases separated the two germline ends. This CDR3 is 12 amino acids long. Germline CDR1 is ENHRY and CDR2 is SYGVKD. The CDR3 nucleotides are TGTGCCACGACGGACGGCTCCTACGAGCAGTACTTC. Its protein is CATTDGSYEQYF.

For this clonotype: A much larger clone lies one base from this, so it may be a read error. The J gene is TRBJ1-5, the V gene TRBV20-1; tentative D call: TRBD1 (6 bases). CDR3 length: 12 residues. V lost 7 bases to trimming and J lost 15 bases, with 22 bases between them. CDR1 is DFQATT, CDR2 SNEGSKA, per germline (reference sequence). CDR3 residues: CSGAGRGHMVHF. In DNA form, the CDR3 reads TGCAGTGGGGCAGGGAGGGGACACATGGTGCATTTT.

Notes on this clonotype: A read error is possible here, since a much larger clone lies one base away. The genes are TRBV20-1 and TRBJ2-3; 8 nucleotides line up with TRBD2. This CDR3 region has 14 residues. Germline V lookup: CDR1 DFQATT, CDR2 SNEGSKA (reference sequence). CDR3 amino acids: CSVRERGSTDTQYF. In DNA form, the CDR3 reads TGCAGTGTTAGAGAGCGGGGGAGCACAGATACGCAGTATTTT.

In its sample, this clonotype was seen many times. The gene calls are TRBV7-2 and TRBJ2-1, with 7 bases identical to TRBD2. Trimming took 5 bases from V and 3 from J; bases not matched to a gene: 7. The germline gives CDR1 SGHTA, CDR2 FQGNSA. The CDR3 consists of 15 residues. The CDR3 sequence: CASSPGLAVYNEQFF. The DNA for the CDR3 is TGTGCCAGCAGCCCCGGGCTAGCGGTCTACAATGAGCAGTTCTTC.

The chain uses TRBV19 and TRBJ2-4; TRBD2 aligns across 12 bases. CDR1 is LNHDA and CDR2 is SQIVND in the germline V gene (reference sequence). The CDR3 has 15 residues. The V and J ends lost 6 bases and 8 bases, in that order; junction bases with no gene match: 8. The CDR3 sequence: CASRGPTSGSDIQYF. CDR3 nucleotide sequence: TGTGCCAGTAGGGGCCCGACTAGCGGGAGTGACATTCAGTACTTC.

This clonotype was seen ten or more times. The chain has TRBV6-5 and TRBJ2-3; D unresolved. CDR3 length: 13 residues. Deletions cut 2 bases from V and 4 bases from J, with 7 bases between. CDR1 is MNHEY and CDR2 is SVGAGI in the germline V gene. The CDR3 loop is CASSYALADTQYF. In DNA form, the CDR3 reads TGTGCCAGCAGTTACGCTTTGGCAGATACGCAGTATTTT.